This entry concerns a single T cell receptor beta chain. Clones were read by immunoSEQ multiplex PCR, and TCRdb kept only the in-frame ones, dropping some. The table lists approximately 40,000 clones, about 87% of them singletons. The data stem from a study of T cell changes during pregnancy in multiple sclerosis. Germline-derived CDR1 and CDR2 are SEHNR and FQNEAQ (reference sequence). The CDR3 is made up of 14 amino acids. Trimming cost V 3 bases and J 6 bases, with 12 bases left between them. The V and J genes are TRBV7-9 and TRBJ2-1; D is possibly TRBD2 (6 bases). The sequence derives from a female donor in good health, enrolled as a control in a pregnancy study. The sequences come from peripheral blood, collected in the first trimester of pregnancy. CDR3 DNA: TGTGCCAGCAGCTTTGGGCGGGACCCCAATGAGCAGTTCTTC. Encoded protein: CASSFGRDPNEQFF.